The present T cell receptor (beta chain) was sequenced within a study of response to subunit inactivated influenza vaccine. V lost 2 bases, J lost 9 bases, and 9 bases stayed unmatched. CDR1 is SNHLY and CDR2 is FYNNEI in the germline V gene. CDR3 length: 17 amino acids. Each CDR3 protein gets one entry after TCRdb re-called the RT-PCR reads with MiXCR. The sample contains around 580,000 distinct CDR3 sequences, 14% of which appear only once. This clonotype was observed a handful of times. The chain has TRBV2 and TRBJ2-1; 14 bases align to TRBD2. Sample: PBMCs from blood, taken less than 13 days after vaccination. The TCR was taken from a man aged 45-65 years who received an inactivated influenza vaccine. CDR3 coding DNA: TGTGCCAGCAGTGAATCGGGCGGGACTAGCGGGGGAATTGAGCAGTTCTTC. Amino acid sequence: CASSESGGTSGGIEQFF.